These T cell receptor beta chains were read from a single sample in a study of blood T cell repertoires in COVID-19. TCRdb's copy holds only in-frame clones and misses some; the assay was immunoSEQ multiplex PCR. The data contain 200,000 to 250,000 clones, 75% to 85% of them singletons. Specimen: PBMCs or T cells enriched from blood (not recorded which). The receptors come from a woman aged 40 to 50 with acute COVID-19. The CDR3 runs from the conserved cysteine through the conserved F or W. The order of the fields is V gene, J gene, D gene, clone size, CDR3 DNA, CDR3 protein. D genes are given only for firm matches. Clone size appears in some rows only: once, few, many, or a class for an expanded clone.

V gene: TRBV28
J gene: TRBJ1-2
D gene: TRBD1
clone size: NA
CDR3 DNA: TGTGCCAGCAGTTTTCGACAGGGGTATGATGGCTACACCTTC
CDR3 protein: CASSFRQGYDGYTF

V gene: TRBV30
J gene: TRBJ2-5
D gene: NA
clone size: NA
CDR3 DNA: TGTGCCTGGAGTGGTGGCGAGACCCAGTACTTC
CDR3 protein: CAWSGGETQYF

V gene: TRBV6-4
J gene: TRBJ1-2
D gene: NA
clone size: NA
CDR3 DNA: TGTGCCAGCAGTGAAGCGGCGGGGCAAGCCTACACCTTC
CDR3 protein: CASSEAAGQAYTF

V gene: TRBV7-2
J gene: TRBJ1-2
D gene: NA
clone size: NA
CDR3 DNA: TGTGCCAGCAGCTTCCCCGGGGGATACGATGGCTACACCTTC
CDR3 protein: CASSFPGGYDGYTF

V gene: TRBV5-1
J gene: TRBJ2-1
D gene: NA
clone size: NA
CDR3 DNA: TGCGCCAGCAGGGGCCGGCCGACCTACAATGAGCAGTTCTTC
CDR3 protein: CASRGRPTYNEQFF

V gene: TRBV28
J gene: TRBJ2-3
D gene: TRBD1
clone size: NA
CDR3 DNA: TGTGCCAGCAGTTCTCAGACAGGGTCGGATACGCAGTATTTT
CDR3 protein: CASSSQTGSDTQYF

V gene: TRBV19
J gene: TRBJ2-7
D gene: TRBD1
clone size: NA
CDR3 DNA: TGTGCCAGTAGTATGGTGGACAGGTTCTACGAGCAGTACTTC
CDR3 protein: CASSMVDRFYEQYF

V gene: TRBV11-2
J gene: TRBJ2-7
D gene: TRBD1
clone size: NA
CDR3 DNA: TGTGCCAGCAGCTCCCTATCGGGACAGGGATCCTACGAGCAGTACTTC
CDR3 protein: CASSSLSGQGSYEQYF

V gene: TRBV21-1
J gene: TRBJ2-2
D gene: NA
clone size: NA
CDR3 DNA: TGTGCCAGCGCCCCCTGGGGCGGGGCCGGTACCGGGGAGCTGTTTTTT
CDR3 protein: CASAPWGGAGTGELFF

V gene: TRBV15
J gene: TRBJ1-1
D gene: TRBD1
clone size: few
CDR3 DNA: TGTGCCACCAGCATTGTTAGGGACAGGGGATTCGCTTTCTTT
CDR3 protein: CATSIVRDRGFAFF

V gene: TRBV4-1
J gene: TRBJ2-7
D gene: TRBD2
clone size: once
CDR3 DNA: TGCGCCAGCAGCCAAGTCCTAGCGGAATACGAGCAGTACTTC
CDR3 protein: CASSQVLAEYEQYF

V gene: TRBV19
J gene: TRBJ1-2
D gene: NA
clone size: NA
CDR3 DNA: TGTGCCAGTAGTCTACACGGGGGACTTTATGGCTACACCTTC
CDR3 protein: CASSLHGGLYGYTF

V gene: TRBV2
J gene: TRBJ1-2
D gene: TRBD1
clone size: NA
CDR3 DNA: TGTGCCAGCAGTGAAGGTGCGGGACAGGTATTCGGCTACACCTTC
CDR3 protein: CASSEGAGQVFGYTF

V gene: TRBV4-1
J gene: TRBJ2-7
D gene: NA
clone size: NA
CDR3 DNA: TGCGCCAGCAGCCAAGACAGGGGTCTTTCCTACGAGCAGTACTTC
CDR3 protein: CASSQDRGLSYEQYF

V gene: TRBV9
J gene: TRBJ2-1
D gene: NA
clone size: NA
CDR3 DNA: TGTGCCAGCAGCGTAGATAACAATGAGCAGTTCTTC
CDR3 protein: CASSVDNNEQFF

V gene: TRBV5-1
J gene: TRBJ2-3
D gene: TRBD2
clone size: once
CDR3 DNA: TGCGCCAGCAGCTCTAGACTAGCGGGGACAACAGATACGCAGTATTTT
CDR3 protein: CASSSRLAGTTDTQYF

V gene: TRBV3-1/TRBV3-2
J gene: TRBJ2-7
D gene: TRBD2
clone size: NA
CDR3 DNA: TGTGCCAGCAGCCAAGTGACTAGCGGGAGTTTATACGAGCAGTACTTC
CDR3 protein: CASSQVTSGSLYEQYF

V gene: TRBV20-1
J gene: TRBJ2-7
D gene: TRBD2
clone size: NA
CDR3 DNA: TGCAGTGGGACGGGAGGGTACGAGCAGTACTTC
CDR3 protein: CSGTGGYEQYF

V gene: TRBV10-3
J gene: TRBJ1-2
D gene: TRBD1
clone size: NA
CDR3 DNA: TGTGCCATCAGAGAGCACCCACAGGGGGCGCAAGGCTACACCTTC
CDR3 protein: CAIREHPQGAQGYTF

V gene: TRBV29-1
J gene: TRBJ2-1
D gene: TRBD2
clone size: once
CDR3 DNA: TGCAGCGGGGAGCGGGGGTACAATGAGCAGTTCTTC
CDR3 protein: CSGERGYNEQFF

V gene: TRBV11-2
J gene: TRBJ2-1
D gene: NA
clone size: NA
CDR3 DNA: TGTGCCAGCAGCTTAATAGTAGCCAGGGAAAATGAGCAGTTCTTC
CDR3 protein: CASSLIVARENEQFF

V gene: TRBV10-3
J gene: TRBJ2-3
D gene: NA
clone size: NA
CDR3 DNA: TGTGCCATCAGCAAACATCCTGCTGGCACAGATACGCAGTATTTT
CDR3 protein: CAISKHPAGTDTQYF

V gene: TRBV19
J gene: TRBJ2-1
D gene: TRBD2
clone size: NA
CDR3 DNA: TGTGCCAGTAGTATAGTGTTGGGCCCCGGACTAGGGAATGAGCAGTTCTTC
CDR3 protein: CASSIVLGPGLGNEQFF